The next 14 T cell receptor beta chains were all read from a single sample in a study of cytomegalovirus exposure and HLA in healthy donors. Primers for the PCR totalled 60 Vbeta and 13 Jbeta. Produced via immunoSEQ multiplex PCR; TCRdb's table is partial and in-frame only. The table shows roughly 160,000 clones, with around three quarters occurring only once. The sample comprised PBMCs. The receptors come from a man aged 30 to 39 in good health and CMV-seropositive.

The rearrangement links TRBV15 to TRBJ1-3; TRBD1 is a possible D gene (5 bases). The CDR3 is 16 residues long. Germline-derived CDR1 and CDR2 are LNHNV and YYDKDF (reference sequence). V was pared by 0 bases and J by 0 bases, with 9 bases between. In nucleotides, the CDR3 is TGTGCCACCAGCAGAGAAAGGGGATACTCTGGAAACACCATATATTTT. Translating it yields CATSRERGYSGNTIYF.

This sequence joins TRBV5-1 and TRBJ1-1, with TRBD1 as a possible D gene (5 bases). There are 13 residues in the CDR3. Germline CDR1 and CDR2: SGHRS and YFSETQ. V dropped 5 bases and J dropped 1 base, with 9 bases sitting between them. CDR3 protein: CASRQGENTEAFF. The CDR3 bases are TGCGCCAGCAGACAAGGGGAGAACACTGAAGCTTTCTTT.

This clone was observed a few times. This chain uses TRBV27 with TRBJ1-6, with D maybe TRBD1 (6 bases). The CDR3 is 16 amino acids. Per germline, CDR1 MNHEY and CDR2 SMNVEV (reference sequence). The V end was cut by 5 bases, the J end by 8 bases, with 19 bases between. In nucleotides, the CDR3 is TGTGCCAGCAGTCCGCAGGGGCGTGGCGGGTATTCACCCCTCCACTTT. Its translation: CASSPQGRGGYSPLHF.

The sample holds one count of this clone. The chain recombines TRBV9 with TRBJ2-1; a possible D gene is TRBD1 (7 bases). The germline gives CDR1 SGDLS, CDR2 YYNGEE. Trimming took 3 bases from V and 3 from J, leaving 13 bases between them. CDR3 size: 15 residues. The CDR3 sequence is CASSEQGGNYNEQFF. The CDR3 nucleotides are TGTGCCAGCAGCGAGCAGGGGGGAAACTACAATGAGCAGTTCTTC.

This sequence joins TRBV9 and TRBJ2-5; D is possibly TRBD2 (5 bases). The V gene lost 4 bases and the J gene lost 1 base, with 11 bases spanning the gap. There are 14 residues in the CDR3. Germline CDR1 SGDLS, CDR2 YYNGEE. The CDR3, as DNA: TGTGCCAGCAGCCCCCCGGGATTCCAAGAGACCCAGTACTTC. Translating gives CASSPPGFQETQYF.

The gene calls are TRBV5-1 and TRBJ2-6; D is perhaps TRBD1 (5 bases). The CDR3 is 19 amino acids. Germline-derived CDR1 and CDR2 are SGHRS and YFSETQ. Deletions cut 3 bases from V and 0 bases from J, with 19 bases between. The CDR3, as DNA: TGCGCCAGCAGCTCGGGTACAGGAGTGAGGAACTCTGGGGCCAACGTCCTGACTTTC. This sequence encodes CASSSGTGVRNSGANVLTF.

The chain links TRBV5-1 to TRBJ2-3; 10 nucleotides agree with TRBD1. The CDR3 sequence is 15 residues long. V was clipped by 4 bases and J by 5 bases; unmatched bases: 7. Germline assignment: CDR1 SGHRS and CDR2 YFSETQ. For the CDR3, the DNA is TGCGCCAGCAGCCCCGGGACAGGGGCGGGAGATACGCAGTATTTT. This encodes CASSPGTGAGDTQYF. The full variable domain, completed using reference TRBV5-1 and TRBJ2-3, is KAGVTQTPRYLIKTRGQQVTLSCSPISGHRSVSWYQQTPGQGLQFLFEYFSETQRNKGNFPGRFSGRQFSNSRSEMNVSTLELGDSALYLCASSPGTGAGDTQYFGPGTRLTVL.

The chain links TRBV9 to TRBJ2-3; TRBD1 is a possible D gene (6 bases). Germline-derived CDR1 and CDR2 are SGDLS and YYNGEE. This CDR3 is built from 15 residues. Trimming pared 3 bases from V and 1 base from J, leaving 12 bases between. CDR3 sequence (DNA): TGTGCCAGCAGCGCCGGACAGTTTCGCACAGATACGCAGTATTTT. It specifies CASSAGQFRTDTQYF.

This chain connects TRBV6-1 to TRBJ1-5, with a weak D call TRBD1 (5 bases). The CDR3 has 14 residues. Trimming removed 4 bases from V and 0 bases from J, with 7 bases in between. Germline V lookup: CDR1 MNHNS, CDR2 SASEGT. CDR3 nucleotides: TGTGCCAGCAGTGGAGACAGTAGCAATCAGCCCCAGCATTTT. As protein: CASSGDSSNQPQHF.

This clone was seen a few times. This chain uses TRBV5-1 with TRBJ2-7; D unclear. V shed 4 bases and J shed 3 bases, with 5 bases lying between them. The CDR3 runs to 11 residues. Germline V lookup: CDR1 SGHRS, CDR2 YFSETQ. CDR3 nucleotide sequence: TGCGCCAGCAGCGCACACTACGAGCAGTACTTC. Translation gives CASSAHYEQYF. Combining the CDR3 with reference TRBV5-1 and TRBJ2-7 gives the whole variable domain KAGVTQTPRYLIKTRGQQVTLSCSPISGHRSVSWYQQTPGQGLQFLFEYFSETQRNKGNFPGRFSGRQFSNSRSEMNVSTLELGDSALYLCASSAHYEQYFGPGTRLTVT.

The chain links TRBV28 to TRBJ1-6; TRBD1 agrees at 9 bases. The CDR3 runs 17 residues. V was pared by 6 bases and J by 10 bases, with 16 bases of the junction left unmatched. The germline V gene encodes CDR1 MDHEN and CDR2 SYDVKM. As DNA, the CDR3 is TGTGCCAGCAGCATGGGGACAGGGCCAGTAGCCGCCTCACCCCTCCACTTT. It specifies CASSMGTGPVAASPLHF.

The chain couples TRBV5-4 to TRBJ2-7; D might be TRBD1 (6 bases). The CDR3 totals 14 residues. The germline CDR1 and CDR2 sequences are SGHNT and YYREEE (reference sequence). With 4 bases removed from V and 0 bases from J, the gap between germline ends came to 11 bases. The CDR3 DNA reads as TGTGCCAGCAGCCCCGACAGGAACTCCTACGAGCAGTACTTC. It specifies CASSPDRNSYEQYF.

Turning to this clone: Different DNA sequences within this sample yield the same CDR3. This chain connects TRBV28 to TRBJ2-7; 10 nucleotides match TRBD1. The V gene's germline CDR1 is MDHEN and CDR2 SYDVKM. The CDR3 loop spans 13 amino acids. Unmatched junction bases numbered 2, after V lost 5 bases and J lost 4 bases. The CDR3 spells CASSPGQGYEQYF. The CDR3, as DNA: TGTGCCAGCAGTCCGGGACAGGGGTACGAGCAGTACTTC.

The CDR3: CASSPGQSNTGELFF. Written as DNA, the CDR3 is TGTGCCAGCAGCCCAGGACAGAGTAACACCGGGGAGCTGTTTTTT. The genes are TRBV9 and TRBJ2-2, with D perhaps matching TRBD1 (6 bases). Germline V gene data show CDR1 as SGDLS and CDR2 as YYNGEE. Trimming took 4 bases from V and 2 from J, leaving 12 bases between them. The CDR3 contains 15 residues.